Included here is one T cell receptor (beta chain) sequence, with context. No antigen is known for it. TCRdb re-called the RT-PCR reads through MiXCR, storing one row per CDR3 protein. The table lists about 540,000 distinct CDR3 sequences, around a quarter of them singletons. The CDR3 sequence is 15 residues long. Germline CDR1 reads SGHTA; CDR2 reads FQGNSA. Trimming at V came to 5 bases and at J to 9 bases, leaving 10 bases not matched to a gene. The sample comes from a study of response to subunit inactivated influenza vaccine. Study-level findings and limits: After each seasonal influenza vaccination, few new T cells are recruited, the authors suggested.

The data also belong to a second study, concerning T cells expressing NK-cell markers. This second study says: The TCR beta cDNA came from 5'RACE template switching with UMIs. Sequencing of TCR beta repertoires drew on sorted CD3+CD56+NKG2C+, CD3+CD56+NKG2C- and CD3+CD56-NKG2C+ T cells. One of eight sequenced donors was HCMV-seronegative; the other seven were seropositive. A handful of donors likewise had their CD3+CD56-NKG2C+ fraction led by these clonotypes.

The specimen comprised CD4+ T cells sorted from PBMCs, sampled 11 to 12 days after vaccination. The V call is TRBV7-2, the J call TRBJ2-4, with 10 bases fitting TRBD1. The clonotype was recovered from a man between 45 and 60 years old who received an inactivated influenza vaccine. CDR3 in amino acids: CASSKAGQGDRIQYF. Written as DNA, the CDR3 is TGTGCCAGCAGCAAGGCCGGACAGGGGGACCGCATTCAGTACTTC.